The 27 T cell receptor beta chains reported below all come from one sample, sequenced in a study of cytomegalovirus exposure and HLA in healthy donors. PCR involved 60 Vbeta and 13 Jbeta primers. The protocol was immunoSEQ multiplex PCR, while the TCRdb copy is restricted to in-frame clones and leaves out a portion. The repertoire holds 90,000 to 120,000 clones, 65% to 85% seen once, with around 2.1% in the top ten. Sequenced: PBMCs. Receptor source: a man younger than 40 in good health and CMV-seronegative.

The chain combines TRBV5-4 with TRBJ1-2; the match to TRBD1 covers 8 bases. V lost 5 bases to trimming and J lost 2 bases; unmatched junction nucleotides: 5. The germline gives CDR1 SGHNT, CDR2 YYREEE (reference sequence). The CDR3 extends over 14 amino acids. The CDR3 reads CASRGRTGNYGYTF. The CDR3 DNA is TGTGCCAGCAGGGGGAGGACAGGGAACTATGGCTACACCTTC.

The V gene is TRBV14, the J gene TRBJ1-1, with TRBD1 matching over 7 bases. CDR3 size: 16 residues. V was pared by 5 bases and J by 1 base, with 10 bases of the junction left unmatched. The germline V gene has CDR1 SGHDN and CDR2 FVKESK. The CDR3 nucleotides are TGTGCCAGCAGCACAGGGACAGCCTCACCGAACACTGAAGCTTTCTTT. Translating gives CASSTGTASPNTEAFF.

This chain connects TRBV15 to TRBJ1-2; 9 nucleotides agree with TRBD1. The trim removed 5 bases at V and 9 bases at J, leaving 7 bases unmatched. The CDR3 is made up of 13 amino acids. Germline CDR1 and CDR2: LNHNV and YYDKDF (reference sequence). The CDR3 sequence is CATSPTGGMSYTF. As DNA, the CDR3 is TGTGCCACCAGCCCCACAGGGGGCATGAGCTACACCTTC.

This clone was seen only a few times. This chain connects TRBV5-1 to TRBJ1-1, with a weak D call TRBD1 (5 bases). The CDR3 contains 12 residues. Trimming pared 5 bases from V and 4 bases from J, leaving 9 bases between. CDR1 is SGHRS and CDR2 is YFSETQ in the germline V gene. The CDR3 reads CASRGEVTEAFF. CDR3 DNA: TGCGCCAGCAGGGGGGAGGTCACTGAAGCTTTCTTT.

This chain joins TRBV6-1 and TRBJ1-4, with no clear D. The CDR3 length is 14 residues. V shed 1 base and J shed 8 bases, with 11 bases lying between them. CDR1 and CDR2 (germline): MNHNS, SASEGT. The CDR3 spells CASSEDRLREKLFF. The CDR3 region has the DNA TGTGCCAGCAGTGAAGACCGGTTGCGCGAAAAACTGTTTTTT.

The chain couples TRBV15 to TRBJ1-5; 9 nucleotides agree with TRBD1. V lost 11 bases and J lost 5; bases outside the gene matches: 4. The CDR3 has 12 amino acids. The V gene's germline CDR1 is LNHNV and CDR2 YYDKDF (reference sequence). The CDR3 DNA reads TGTGCCGTCGGGACAGGGTATCAGCCCCAGCATTTT. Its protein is CAVGTGYQPQHF.

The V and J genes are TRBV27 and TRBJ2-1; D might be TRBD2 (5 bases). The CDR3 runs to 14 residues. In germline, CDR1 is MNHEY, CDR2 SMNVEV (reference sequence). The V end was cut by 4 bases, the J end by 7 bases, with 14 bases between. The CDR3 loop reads CASSSDSTGNEQFF. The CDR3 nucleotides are TGTGCCAGCAGTTCGGACTCGACGGGGAATGAGCAGTTCTTC.

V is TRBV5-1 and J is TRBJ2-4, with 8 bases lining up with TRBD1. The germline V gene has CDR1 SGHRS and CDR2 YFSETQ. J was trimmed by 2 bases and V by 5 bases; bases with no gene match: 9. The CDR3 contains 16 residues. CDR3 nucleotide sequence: TGCGCCAGCAGACAGGACAGGGAGTGGTCCAAAAACATTCAGTACTTC. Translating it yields CASRQDREWSKNIQYF.

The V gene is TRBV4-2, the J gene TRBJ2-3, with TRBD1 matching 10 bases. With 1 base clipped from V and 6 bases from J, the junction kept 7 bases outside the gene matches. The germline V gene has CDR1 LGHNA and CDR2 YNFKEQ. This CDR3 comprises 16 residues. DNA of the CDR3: TGTGCCAGCAGCCAAGCCATGACAGGGGGCGCCGATACGCAGTATTTT. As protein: CASSQAMTGGADTQYF.

Here the CDR3 DNA reads TGCGCCAGCAGCTTGGTGGGCCCAGGGGGTGGCTACACCTTC. Residues: CASSLVGPGGGYTF. The gene calls are TRBV5-1 and TRBJ1-2, with TRBD1 matching over 7 bases. Per germline, CDR1 SGHRS and CDR2 YFSETQ. Trimming cost V 0 bases and J 7 bases; bases outside gene matches: 6. The CDR3 is 14 residues long.

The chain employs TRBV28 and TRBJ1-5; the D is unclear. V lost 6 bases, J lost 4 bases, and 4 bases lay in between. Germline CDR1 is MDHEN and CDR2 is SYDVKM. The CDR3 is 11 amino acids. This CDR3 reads CASSLNQPQHF. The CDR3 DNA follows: TGTGCCAGCAGCCTGAATCAGCCCCAGCATTTT. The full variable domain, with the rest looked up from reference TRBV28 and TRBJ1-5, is DVKVTQSSRYLVKRTGEKVFLECVQDMDHENMFWYRQDPGLGLRLIYFSYDVKMKEKGDIPEGYSVSREKKERFSLILESASTNQTSMYLCASSLNQPQHFGDGTRLSIL.

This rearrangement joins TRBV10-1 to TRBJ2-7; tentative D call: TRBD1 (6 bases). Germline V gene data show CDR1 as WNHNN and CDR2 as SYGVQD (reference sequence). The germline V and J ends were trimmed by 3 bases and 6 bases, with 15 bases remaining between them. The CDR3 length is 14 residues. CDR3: CASSELRLRGEQYF. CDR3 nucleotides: TGCGCCAGCAGTGAACTCAGGCTCAGGGGCGAGCAGTACTTC.

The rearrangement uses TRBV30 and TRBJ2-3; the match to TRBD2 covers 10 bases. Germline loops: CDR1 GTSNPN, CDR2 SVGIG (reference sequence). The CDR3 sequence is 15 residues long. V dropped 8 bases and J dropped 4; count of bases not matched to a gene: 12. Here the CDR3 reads CAVTRASGSADTQYF. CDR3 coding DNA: TGTGCCGTAACCCGGGCTAGCGGGAGTGCAGATACGCAGTATTTT. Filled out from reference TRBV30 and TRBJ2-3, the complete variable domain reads SQTIHQWPATLVQPVGSPLSLECTVEGTSNPNLYWYRQAAGRGLQLLFYSVGIGQISSEVPQNLSASRPQDRQFILSSKKLLLSDSGFYLCAVTRASGSADTQYFGPGTRLTVL.

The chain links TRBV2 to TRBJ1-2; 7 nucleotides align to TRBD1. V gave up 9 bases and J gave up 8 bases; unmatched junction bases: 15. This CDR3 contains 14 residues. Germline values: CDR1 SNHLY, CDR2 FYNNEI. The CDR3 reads CARSPIGGEKGYTF. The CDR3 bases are TGTGCCAGGTCCCCTATAGGGGGCGAGAAAGGCTACACCTTC. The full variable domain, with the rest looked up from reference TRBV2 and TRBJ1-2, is EPEVTQTPSHQVTQMGQEVILRCVPISNHLYFYWYRQILGQKVEFLVSFYNNEISEKSEIFDDQFSVERPDGSNFTLKIRSTKLEDSAMYFCARSPIGGEKGYTFGSGTRLTVV.

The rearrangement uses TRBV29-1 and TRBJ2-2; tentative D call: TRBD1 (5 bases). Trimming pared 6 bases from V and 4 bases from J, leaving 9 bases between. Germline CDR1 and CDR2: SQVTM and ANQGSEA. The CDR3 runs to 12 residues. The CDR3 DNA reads TGCAGCGTGACAGCTTCCACCGGGGAGCTGTTTTTT. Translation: CSVTASTGELFF.

The DNA for the CDR3 is TGCAGCGTTGAGAGGCGGGAGACTGGAAACACCATATATTTT. As protein: CSVERRETGNTIYF. The rearrangement joins TRBV29-1 to TRBJ1-3; no clear D. Per germline, CDR1 SQVTM and CDR2 ANQGSEA. V gave up 3 bases and J gave up 2 bases, with 11 bases separating them. The CDR3 sequence is 14 residues long.

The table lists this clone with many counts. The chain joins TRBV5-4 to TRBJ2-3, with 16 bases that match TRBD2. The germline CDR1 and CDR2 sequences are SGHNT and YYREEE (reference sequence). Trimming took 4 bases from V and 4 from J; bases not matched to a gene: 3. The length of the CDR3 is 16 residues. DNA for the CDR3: TGTGCCAGCAGCCGGGGACTAGCGGGGGGGTCAGATACGCAGTATTTT. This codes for CASSRGLAGGSDTQYF.

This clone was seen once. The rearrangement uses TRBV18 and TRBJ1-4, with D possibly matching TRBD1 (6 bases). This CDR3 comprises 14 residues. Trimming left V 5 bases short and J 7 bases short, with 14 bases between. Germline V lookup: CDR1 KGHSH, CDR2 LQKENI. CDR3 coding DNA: TGTGCCAGCTCATCAGGACAGCAGGGTGAAAAACTGTTTTTT. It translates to CASSSGQQGEKLFF.

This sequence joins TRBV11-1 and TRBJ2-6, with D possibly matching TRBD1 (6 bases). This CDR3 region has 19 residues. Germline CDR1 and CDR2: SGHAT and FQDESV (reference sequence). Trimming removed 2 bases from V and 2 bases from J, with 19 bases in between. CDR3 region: CASSLSSSRDITGANVLTF. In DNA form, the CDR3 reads TGTGCCAGCAGCTTATCCTCGTCCCGGGACATAACTGGGGCCAACGTCCTGACTTTC.

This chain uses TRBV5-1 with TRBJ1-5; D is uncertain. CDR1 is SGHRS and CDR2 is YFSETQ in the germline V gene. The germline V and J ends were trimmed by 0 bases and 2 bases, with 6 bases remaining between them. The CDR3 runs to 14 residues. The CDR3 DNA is TGCGCCAGCAGCTTGGTGGGAGGCAATCAGCCCCAGCATTTT. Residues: CASSLVGGNQPQHF. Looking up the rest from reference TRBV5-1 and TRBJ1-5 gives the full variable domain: KAGVTQTPRYLIKTRGQQVTLSCSPISGHRSVSWYQQTPGQGLQFLFEYFSETQRNKGNFPGRFSGRQFSNSRSEMNVSTLELGDSALYLCASSLVGGNQPQHFGDGTRLSIL.

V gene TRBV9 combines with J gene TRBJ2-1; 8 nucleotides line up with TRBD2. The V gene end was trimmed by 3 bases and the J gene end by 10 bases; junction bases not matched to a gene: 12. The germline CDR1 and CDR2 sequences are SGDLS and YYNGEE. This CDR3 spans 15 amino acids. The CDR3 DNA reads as TGTGCCAGCAGCGCGCATCTTAGCGGGATTGGAGAGCAGTTCTTC. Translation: CASSAHLSGIGEQFF.

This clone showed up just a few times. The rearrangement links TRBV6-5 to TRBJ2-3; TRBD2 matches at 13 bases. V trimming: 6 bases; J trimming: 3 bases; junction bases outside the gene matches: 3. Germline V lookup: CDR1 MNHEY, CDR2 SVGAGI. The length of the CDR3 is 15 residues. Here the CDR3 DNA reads TGTGCCAGCAGCAGGGGACTAGCGGGAACAGATACGCAGTATTTT. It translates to CASSRGLAGTDTQYF.

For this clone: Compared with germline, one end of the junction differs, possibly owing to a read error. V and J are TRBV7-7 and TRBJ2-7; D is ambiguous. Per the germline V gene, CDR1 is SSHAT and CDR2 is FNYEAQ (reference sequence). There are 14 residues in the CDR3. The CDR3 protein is CASSLRRGNYEQYF. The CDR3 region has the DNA TGTGCTAGCAGCTTACGCCGAGGCAACTACGAGCAGTACTTC.

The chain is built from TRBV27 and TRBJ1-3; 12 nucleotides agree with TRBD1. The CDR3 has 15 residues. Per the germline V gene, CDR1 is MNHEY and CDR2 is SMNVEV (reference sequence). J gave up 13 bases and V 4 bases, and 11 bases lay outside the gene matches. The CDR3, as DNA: TGTGCCAGCAGTTCTATTGGGACAGGGGGCGGGTGGATATATTTT. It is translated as CASSSIGTGGGWIYF.

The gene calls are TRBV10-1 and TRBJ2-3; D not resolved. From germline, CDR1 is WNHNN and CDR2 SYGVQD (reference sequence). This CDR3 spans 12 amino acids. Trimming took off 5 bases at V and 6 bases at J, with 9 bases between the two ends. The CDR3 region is CASSTRLDTQYF. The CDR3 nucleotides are TGCGCCAGCAGTACAAGATTGGATACGCAGTATTTT.

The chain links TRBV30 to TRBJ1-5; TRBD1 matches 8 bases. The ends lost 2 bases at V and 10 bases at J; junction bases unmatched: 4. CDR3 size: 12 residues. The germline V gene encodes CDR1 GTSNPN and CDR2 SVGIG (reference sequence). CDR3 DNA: TGTGCCTGGAGTTTGGGGACAGGACCCCAGCATTTT. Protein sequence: CAWSLGTGPQHF.

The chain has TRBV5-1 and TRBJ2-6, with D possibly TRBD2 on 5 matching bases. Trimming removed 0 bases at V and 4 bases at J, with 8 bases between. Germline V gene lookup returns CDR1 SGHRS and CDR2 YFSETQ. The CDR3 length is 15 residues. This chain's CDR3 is CASSLGAGGANVLTF. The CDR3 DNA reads TGCGCCAGCAGCTTGGGGGCGGGCGGGGCCAACGTCCTGACTTTC.